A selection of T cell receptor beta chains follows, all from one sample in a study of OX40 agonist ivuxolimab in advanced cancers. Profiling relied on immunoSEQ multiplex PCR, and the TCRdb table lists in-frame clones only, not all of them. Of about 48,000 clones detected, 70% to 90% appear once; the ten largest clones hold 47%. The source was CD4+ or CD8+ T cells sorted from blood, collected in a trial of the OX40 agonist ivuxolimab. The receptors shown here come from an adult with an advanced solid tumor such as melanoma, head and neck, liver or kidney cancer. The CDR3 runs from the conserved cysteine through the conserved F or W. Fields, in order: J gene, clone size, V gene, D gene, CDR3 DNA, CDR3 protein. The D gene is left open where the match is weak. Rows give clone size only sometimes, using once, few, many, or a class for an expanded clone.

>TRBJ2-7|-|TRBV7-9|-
TGTGCCAGCAGCTTCAAGGGGGTTAGCGACGAGCAGTACTTC
CASSFKGVSDEQYF
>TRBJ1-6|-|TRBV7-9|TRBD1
TGTGCCAGCAGCTACCGGGACAGAAATCCCCCATATAATTCACCCCTCCACTTT
CASSYRDRNPPYNSPLHF
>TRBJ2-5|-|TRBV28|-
TGTGCCAGCAGCCTTGAGGGGCGAGAGACCCAGTACTTC
CASSLEGRETQYF
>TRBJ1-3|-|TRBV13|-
TGTGCCAGCAGCTTAAGGGGTGCCTCTGGAAACACCATATATTTT
CASSLRGASGNTIYF
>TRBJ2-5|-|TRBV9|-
TGTGCCAGCAGCGTAGACGGGCTCCAAGAGACCCAGTACTTC
CASSVDGLQETQYF
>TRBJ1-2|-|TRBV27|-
TGTGCCAGCAGTAATGCAGCTAACTATGGCTACACCTTC
CASSNAANYGYTF
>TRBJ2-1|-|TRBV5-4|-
TGTGCCAGCAGCACCAAGGGGACGGGCAATGAGCAGTTCTTC
CASSTKGTGNEQFF
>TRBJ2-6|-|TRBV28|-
TGTGCCAGCAGTTTAATCGATCACTCTGGGGCCAACGTCCTGACTTTC
CASSLIDHSGANVLTF
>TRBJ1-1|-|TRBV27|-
TGTGCCAGCTGGAAGGTGGGGTATATGAACACTGAAGCTTTCTTT
CASWKVGYMNTEAFF
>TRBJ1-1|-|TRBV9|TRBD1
TGTGCCAGCAGCGTATCTGCACAGGGGCAGGGCACTGAAGCTTTCTTT
CASSVSAQGQGTEAFF
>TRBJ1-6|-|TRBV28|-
TGTGCCAGCAGTTTAGTGGGGGCCGGTTCACCCCTCCACTTT
CASSLVGAGSPLHF
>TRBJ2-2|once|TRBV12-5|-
TGTGCTAGTGGCCCAGGGACCGGGGAGCTGTTTTTT
CASGPGTGELFF
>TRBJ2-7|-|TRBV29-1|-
TGCAGCGTTGGAACTTCTGGCCCCTACGAGCAGTACTTC
CSVGTSGPYEQYF
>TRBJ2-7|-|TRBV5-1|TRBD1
TGCGCCAGCAGCTTGGCCCAGGGGGAGAGCTACGAGCAGTACTTC
CASSLAQGESYEQYF
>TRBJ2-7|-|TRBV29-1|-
TGCAGCGTACCTGGTGACGCTAGCTCCTACGAGCAGTACTTC
CSVPGDASSYEQYF
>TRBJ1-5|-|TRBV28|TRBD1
TGTGCCACCAAAGGGCGGGACAGTAGCAATCAGCCCCAGCATTTT
CATKGRDSSNQPQHF
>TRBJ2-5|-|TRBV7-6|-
TGTGCCAGCAGCCTCTTAACAGGGTACCAAGAGACCCAGTACTTC
CASSLLTGYQETQYF
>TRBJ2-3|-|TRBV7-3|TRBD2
TGTGCCAGCAGCTTGACGGGACTAGCGGGCTTTTATACGCAGTATTTT
CASSLTGLAGFYTQYF
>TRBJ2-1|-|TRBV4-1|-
TGCGCCAGCAGCCAGGGGTATGAGCAGTTCTTC
CASSQGYEQFF
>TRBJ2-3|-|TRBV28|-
TGTGCCAGCAGGGGCCTTTTGCTTGGAGATACGCAGTATTTT
CASRGLLLGDTQYF
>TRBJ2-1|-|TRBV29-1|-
TGCAGCGTTGAAATCAATGAGCAGTTCTTC
CSVEINEQFF
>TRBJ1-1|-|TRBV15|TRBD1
TGTGCCACCAGCAATACCGGGACAGGGATCACTGAAGCTTTCTTT
CATSNTGTGITEAFF
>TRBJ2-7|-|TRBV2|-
TGTGCCAGCAGGGAGGGACAGACGTTAATCTACGAGCAGTACTTC
CASREGQTLIYEQYF
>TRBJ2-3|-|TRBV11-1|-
TGTGCCAGCAGCTTAGGATTGGTCCCAAGCACAGATACGCAGTATTTT
CASSLGLVPSTDTQYF
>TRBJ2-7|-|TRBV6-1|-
TGTGCCAGCAGTGTTTGGGGTTCAGACGAGCAGTACTTC
CASSVWGSDEQYF
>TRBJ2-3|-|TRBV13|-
TGTGCCAGCAGCTTATGGGGGGAGCGGACAGATACGCAGTATTTT
CASSLWGERTDTQYF
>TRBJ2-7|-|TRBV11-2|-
TGTGCCAGCAGCTTAATCCAGACTACCTACGAGCAGTACTTC
CASSLIQTTYEQYF
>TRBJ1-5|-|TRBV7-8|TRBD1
TGTGCCAGCAGCCCCCAACAGGGGATGAGCAATCAGCCCCAGCATTTT
CASSPQQGMSNQPQHF
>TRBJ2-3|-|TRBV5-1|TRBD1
TGCGCCAGCAGCCCAGGGACAGGGGGAGGCACAGATACGCAGTATTTT
CASSPGTGGGTDTQYF
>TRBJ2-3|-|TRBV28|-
TGTGCCAGCAGTTTATTTGAGACAGATACGCAGTATTTT
CASSLFETDTQYF
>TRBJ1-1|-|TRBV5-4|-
TGTGCCAGCAGAGAAGACCTGGGCACTGAAGCTTTCTTT
CASREDLGTEAFF
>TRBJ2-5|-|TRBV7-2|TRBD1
TGTGCCAGCAGCTTACCCAGGACAGGGTCCCAAGAGACCCAGTACTTC
CASSLPRTGSQETQYF
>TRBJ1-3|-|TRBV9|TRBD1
TGTGCCAGCAGCCCCCCGAGGGGGACAGTCTCTGGAAACACCATATATTTT
CASSPPRGTVSGNTIYF
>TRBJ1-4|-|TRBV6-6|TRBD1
TGTGCCAGCAATTTATGGGGACAGGGACCTAATGAAAAACTGTTTTTT
CASNLWGQGPNEKLFF
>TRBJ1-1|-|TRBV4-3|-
TGCGCCAGCAGCCAAGAATCCGGGATTAAAATCATGAACACTGAAGCTTTCTTT
CASSQESGIKIMNTEAFF
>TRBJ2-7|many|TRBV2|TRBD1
TGTGCCAGCAGAGATGGCCCAGGGGGCGACTACGAGCAGTACTTC
CASRDGPGGDYEQYF
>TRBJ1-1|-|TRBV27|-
TGTGCCAGCAGTTTATCGAGTACGAACACTGAAGCTTTCTTT
CASSLSSTNTEAFF
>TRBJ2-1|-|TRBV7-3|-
TGTGCCAGCAGGAGCCCACAAGAGCCTGAGCAGTTCTTC
CASRSPQEPEQFF
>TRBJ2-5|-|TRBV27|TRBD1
TGTGCCAGCAGTTTATCCGGGACAGGTTGGGAGACCCAGTACTTC
CASSLSGTGWETQYF
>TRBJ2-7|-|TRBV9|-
TGTGCCAGCAGCGCCAGCTTGAGCTCCTACGAGCAGTACTTC
CASSASLSSYEQYF
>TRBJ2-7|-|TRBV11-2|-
TGTGCCAGCAGCTTGAGGGGCGGCTACGAGCAGTACTTC
CASSLRGGYEQYF
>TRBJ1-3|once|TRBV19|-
TGTGCCAGTAACCCTCGGGCGGGTCTCATCTTTGGAAACACCATATATTTT
CASNPRAGLIFGNTIYF
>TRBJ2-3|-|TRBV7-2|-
TGTGCCAGCAGCTTCTGGGGGGGACAAGATACGCAGTATTTT
CASSFWGGQDTQYF
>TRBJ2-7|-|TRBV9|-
TGTGCCAGCAGCGTAGTGCCAGGGAACTACGAGCAGTACTTC
CASSVVPGNYEQYF
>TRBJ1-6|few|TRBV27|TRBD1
TGTGCCAGCAGTTTAATGGGAGACAGGGGGAATTCACCCCTCCACTTT
CASSLMGDRGNSPLHF
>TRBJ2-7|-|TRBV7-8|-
TGTGCCAGCAGCTTAGTTCTCCAGGGTAGTACCTACGAGCAGTACTTC
CASSLVLQGSTYEQYF
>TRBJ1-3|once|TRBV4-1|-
TGCGCCAGCAGCCAAGCCCCGGGTGCCTCTGGAAACACCATATATTTT
CASSQAPGASGNTIYF
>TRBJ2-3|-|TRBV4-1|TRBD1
TGCGCCAGCAGCCGTTCCTCCGACAGGGCCGGCACAGATACGCAGTATTTT
CASSRSSDRAGTDTQYF
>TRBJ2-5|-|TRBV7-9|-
TGTGCCAGCAGCTTTCTAGGGATAAACGGAGAGACCCAGTACTTC
CASSFLGINGETQYF
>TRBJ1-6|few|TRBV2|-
TGTGCCAGCATAGGGCAGAGCTCCTATAATTCACCCCTCCACTTT
CASIGQSSYNSPLHF
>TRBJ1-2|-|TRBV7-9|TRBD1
TGTGCCGGCGGGACAGACGACTATGGCTACACCTTC
CAGGTDDYGYTF
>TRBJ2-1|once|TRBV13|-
TGTGCCAGCAGCTTCAACGGGGTAGTTAATGAGCAGTTCTTC
CASSFNGVVNEQFF
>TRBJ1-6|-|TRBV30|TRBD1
TGTGCCTGGAACATTAGGGACAGCTATAATTCACCCCTCCACTTT
CAWNIRDSYNSPLHF